Each of the 4 T cell receptor beta chains below was sequenced from the same sample in a study of shared clonotypes between healthy human individuals. The repertoire was sequenced with immunoSEQ multiplex PCR; TCRdb's copy has only in-frame clones and lacks some. The sample records 100,000 or so clones, 65% to 75% being singletons. The sequencing input was memory CD8+ T cells sorted from blood. As for subset: CD45RO+ cells pooled with CCR7-negative TemRA cells. The receptors come from a woman in her twenties or thirties in good health.

The chain uses TRBV6-4 and TRBJ2-2; 9 positions match TRBD1. J gave up 3 bases and V 3 bases, and 2 bases lay outside the gene matches. The germline gives CDR1 MRHNA, CDR2 SNTAGT. This CDR3 region has 15 residues. The CDR3 protein is CASSEGQGDTGELFF. For the CDR3, the DNA is TGTGCCAGCAGTGAGGGACAGGGAGACACCGGGGAGCTGTTTTTT.

This clone was detected only a few times. The chain couples TRBV4-1 to TRBJ1-4; 7 bases agree with TRBD1. The CDR3 runs to 16 residues. Germline CDR1 and CDR2: MGHRA and YSYEKL. The junction had 8 bases not matched to a gene; V was cut back by 0 bases and J by 7 bases. The CDR3 spells CASSQEQEGGGEKLFF. In DNA form, the CDR3 reads TGCGCCAGCAGCCAAGAACAAGAAGGGGGCGGTGAAAAACTGTTTTTT.

This clone has at least ten counts. V and J are TRBV6-6 and TRBJ2-3; TRBD1 agrees at 7 bases. V was clipped by 2 bases and J by 5 bases; unmatched bases: 4. This CDR3 has 14 residues. Germline V gene data show CDR1 as MNHNY and CDR2 as SVGAGI (reference sequence). The CDR3 protein is CASSYLDREDTQYF. The CDR3 DNA reads as TGTGCCAGCAGTTACCTTGACAGGGAAGATACGCAGTATTTT.

This clone appeared many times. The chain recombines TRBV5-6 with TRBJ1-1; D gene uncertain. Trimming stripped 0 bases from V and 1 base from J, with 4 bases between. Germline V gene sequence: CDR1 SGHDT, CDR2 YYEEEE. This CDR3 spans 13 amino acids. The CDR3 region has the DNA TGTGCCAGCAGCTTGGGGGAGAACACTGAAGCTTTCTTT. Translated, it gives CASSLGENTEAFF.